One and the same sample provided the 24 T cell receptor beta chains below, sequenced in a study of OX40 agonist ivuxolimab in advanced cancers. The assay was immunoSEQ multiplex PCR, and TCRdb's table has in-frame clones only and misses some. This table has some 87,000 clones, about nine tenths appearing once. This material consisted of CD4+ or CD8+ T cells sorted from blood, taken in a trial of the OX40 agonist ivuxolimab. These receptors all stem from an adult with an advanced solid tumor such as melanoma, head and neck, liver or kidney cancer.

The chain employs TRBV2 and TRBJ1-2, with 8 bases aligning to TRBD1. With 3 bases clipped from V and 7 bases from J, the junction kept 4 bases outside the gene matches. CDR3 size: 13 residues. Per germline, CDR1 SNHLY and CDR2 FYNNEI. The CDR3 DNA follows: TGTGCCAGCAGTGACAGGACAGGGAGTGGCTACACCTTC. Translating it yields CASSDRTGSGYTF.

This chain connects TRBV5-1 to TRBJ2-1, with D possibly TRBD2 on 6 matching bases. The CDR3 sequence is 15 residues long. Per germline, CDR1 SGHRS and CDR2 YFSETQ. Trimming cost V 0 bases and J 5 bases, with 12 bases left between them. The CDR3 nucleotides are TGCGCCAGCAGCTTGGCCCCGGGAGCCCACAATGAGCAGTTCTTC. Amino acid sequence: CASSLAPGAHNEQFF.

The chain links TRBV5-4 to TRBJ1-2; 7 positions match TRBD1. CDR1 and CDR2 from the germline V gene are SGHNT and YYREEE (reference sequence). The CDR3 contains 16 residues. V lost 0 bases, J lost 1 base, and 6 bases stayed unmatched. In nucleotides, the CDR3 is TGTGCCAGCAGCTTGGGGGGGACAGCAATTAACTATGGCTACACCTTC. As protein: CASSLGGTAINYGYTF.

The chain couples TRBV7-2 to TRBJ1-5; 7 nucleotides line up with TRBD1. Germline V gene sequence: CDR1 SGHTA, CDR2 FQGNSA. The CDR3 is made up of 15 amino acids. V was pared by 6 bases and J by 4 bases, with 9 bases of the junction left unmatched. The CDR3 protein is CASSSDRTRNQPQHF. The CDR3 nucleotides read TGTGCCAGCAGTTCGGACAGGACGAGAAATCAGCCCCAGCATTTT.

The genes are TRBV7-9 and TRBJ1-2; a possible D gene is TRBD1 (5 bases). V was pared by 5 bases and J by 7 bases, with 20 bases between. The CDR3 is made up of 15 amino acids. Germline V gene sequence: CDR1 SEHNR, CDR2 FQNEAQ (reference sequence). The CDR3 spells CASSPRQGEGGGYTF. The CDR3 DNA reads TGTGCCAGCAGCCCCCGGCAGGGTGAGGGCGGTGGCTACACCTTC.

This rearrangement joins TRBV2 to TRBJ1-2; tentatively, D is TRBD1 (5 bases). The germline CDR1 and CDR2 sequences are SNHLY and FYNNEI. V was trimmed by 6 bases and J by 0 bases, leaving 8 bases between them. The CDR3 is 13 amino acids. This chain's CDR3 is CASSGGANYGYTF. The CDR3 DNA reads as TGTGCCAGCAGCGGGGGTGCTAACTATGGCTACACCTTC. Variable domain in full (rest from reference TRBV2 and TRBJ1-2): EPEVTQTPSHQVTQMGQEVILRCVPISNHLYFYWYRQILGQKVEFLVSFYNNEISEKSEIFDDQFSVERPDGSNFTLKIRSTKLEDSAMYFCASSGGANYGYTFGSGTRLTVV.

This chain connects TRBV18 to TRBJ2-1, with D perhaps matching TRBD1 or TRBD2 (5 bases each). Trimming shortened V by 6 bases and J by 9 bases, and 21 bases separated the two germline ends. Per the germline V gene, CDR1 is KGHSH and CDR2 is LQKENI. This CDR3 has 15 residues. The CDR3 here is CASSLGTQEDAEQFF. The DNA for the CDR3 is TGTGCCAGCTCCCTCGGGACCCAAGAAGATGCTGAGCAGTTCTTC.

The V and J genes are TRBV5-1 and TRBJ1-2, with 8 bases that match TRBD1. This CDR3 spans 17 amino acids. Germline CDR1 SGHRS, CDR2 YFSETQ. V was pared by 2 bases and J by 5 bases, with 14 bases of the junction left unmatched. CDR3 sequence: CASSLPTIRQGQYGYTF. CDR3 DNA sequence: TGCGCCAGCAGCTTACCTACGATTCGACAGGGGCAGTATGGCTACACCTTC. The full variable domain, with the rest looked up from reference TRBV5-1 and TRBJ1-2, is KAGVTQTPRYLIKTRGQQVTLSCSPISGHRSVSWYQQTPGQGLQFLFEYFSETQRNKGNFPGRFSGRQFSNSRSEMNVSTLELGDSALYLCASSLPTIRQGQYGYTFGSGTRLTVV.

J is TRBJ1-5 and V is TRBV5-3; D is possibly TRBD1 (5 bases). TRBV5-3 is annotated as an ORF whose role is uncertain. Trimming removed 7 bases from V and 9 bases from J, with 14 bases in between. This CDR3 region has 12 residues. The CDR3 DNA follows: TGTGCCAGACGAGGGGACGCGCCGCCCCAGCATTTT. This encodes CARRGDAPPQHF.

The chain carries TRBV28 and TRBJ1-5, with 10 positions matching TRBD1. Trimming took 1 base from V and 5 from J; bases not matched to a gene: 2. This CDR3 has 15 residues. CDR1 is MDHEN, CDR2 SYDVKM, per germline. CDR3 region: CASSLSTGGHQPQHF. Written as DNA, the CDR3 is TGTGCCAGCAGTTTATCGACAGGGGGCCATCAGCCCCAGCATTTT.

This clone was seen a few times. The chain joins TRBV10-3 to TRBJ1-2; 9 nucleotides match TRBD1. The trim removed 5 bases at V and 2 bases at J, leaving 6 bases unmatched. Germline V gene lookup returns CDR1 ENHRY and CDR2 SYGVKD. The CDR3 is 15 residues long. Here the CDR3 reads CAISPGTGNNYGYTF. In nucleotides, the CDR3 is TGTGCCATCAGTCCGGGGACAGGGAACAACTATGGCTACACCTTC.

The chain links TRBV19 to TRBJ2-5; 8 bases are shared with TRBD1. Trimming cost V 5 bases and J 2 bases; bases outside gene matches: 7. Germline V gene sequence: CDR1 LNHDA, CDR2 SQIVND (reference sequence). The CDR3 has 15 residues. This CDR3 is CASSGVRGPQETQYF. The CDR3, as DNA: TGTGCCAGTAGTGGAGTCAGGGGGCCACAAGAGACCCAGTACTTC.

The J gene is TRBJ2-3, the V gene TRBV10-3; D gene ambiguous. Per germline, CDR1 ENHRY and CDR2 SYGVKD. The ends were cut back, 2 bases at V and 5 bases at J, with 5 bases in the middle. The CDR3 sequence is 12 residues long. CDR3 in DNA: TGTGCCATCAGTGAGCTGGAAGATACGCAGTATTTT. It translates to CAISELEDTQYF.

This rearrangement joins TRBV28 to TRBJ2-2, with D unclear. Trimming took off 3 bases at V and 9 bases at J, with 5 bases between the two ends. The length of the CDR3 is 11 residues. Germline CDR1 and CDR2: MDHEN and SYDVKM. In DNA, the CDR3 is TGTGCCAGCAGTTTGTTAAGGGAGCTGTTTTTT. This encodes CASSLLRELFF. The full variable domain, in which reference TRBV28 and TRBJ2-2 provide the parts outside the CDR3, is DVKVTQSSRYLVKRTGEKVFLECVQDMDHENMFWYRQDPGLGLRLIYFSYDVKMKEKGDIPEGYSVSREKKERFSLILESASTNQTSMYLCASSLLRELFFGEGSRLTVL.

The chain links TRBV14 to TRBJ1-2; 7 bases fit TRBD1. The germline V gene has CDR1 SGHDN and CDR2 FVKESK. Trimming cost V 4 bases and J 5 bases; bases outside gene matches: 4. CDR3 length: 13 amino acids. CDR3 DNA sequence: TGTGCCAGCAGCCCGACAGGGTGGTATGGCTACACCTTC. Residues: CASSPTGWYGYTF.

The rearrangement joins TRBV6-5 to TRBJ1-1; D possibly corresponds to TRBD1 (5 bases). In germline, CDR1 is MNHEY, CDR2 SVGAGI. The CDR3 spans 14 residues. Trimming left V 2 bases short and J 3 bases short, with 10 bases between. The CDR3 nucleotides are TGTGCCAGCAGTTACGGGGCACCTTACACTGAAGCTTTCTTT. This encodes CASSYGAPYTEAFF.

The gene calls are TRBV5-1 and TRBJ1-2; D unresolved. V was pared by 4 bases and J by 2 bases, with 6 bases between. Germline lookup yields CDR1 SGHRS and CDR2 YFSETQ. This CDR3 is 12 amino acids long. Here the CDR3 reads CASSPGNYGYTF. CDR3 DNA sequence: TGCGCCAGCAGCCCGGGCAACTATGGCTACACCTTC.

CDR3 in amino acids: CASSLDSPAANYGYTF. The CDR3 DNA is TGCGCCAGCAGCTTGGACAGCCCAGCGGCTAACTATGGCTACACCTTC. The chain recombines TRBV5-1 with TRBJ1-2, with unresolved D. V was clipped by 0 bases and J by 0 bases, with 12 bases between them. From germline, CDR1 is SGHRS and CDR2 YFSETQ. This CDR3 contains 16 residues.

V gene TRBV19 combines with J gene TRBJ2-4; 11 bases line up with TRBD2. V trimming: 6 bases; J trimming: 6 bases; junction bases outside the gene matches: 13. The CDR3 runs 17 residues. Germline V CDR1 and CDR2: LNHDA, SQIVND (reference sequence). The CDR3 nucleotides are TGTGCCAGTAGCTCCATGGTCGGGACTAGCGGATTAAACATTCAGTACTTC. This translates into CASSSMVGTSGLNIQYF.

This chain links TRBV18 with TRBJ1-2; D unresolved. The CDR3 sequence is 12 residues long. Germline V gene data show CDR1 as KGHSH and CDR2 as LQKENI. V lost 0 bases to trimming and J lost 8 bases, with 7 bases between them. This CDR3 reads CASSPPGSGYTF. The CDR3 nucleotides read TGTGCCAGCTCACCACCGGGGTCCGGCTACACCTTC.

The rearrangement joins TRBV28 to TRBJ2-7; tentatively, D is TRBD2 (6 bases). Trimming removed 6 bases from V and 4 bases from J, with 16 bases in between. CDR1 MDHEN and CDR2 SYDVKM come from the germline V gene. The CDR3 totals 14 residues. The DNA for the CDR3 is TGTGCCAGCAGCCCGGGACTTCCTATTTACGAGCAGTACTTC. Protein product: CASSPGLPIYEQYF.

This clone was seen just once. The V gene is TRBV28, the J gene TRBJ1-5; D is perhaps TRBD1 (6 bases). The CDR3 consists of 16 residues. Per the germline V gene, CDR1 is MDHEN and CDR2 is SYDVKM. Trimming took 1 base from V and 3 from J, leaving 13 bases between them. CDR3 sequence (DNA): TGTGCCAGCAGTTTATCAGGGGCGGGGGACAATCAGCCCCAGCATTTT. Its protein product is CASSLSGAGDNQPQHF.

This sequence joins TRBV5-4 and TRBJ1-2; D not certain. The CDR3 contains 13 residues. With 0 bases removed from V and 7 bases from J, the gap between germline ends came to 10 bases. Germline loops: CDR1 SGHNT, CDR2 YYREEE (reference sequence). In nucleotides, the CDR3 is TGTGCCAGCAGCTTGGACAGTACTAGTGGCTACACCTTC. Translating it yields CASSLDSTSGYTF. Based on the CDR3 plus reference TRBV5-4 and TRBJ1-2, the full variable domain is ETGVTQSPTHLIKTRGQQVTLRCSSQSGHNTVSWYQQALGQGPQFIFQYYREEENGRGNFPPRFSGLQFPNYSSELNVNALELDDSALYLCASSLDSTSGYTFGSGTRLTVV.

CDR3 in amino acids: CASIPPGTGVLNTEAFF. For the CDR3, the DNA is TGTGCCAGCATACCCCCCGGGACAGGGGTCCTGAACACTGAAGCTTTCTTT. The chain employs TRBV28 and TRBJ1-1, with TRBD1 matching over 10 bases. This CDR3 comprises 17 residues. V lost 7 bases to trimming and J lost 0 bases; unmatched junction nucleotides: 11. Germline CDR1 is MDHEN and CDR2 is SYDVKM.